A selection of T cell receptor beta chains follows, all from one sample in a study of blood T cell repertoires in COVID-19. Measured with immunoSEQ multiplex PCR; TCRdb has only the in-frame clones, and not every one. The repertoire includes 110,000 or so clones, approximately 81% of them detected once, and around 3.3% sits in the top ten. The sequenced sample consisted of peripheral blood. These receptors were collected from a man aged 35 to 55 with acute or convalescent COVID-19. Each CDR3 is given with its conserved first and last residue. The order of the fields is D gene, clone size, V gene, J gene, CDR3 DNA, CDR3 protein. A D gene is named only where the DNA matches it firmly. A clone size is listed for some rows: how often the clone was seen (once, few, many), or a class if it is expanded.

D gene: .
clone size: .
V gene: TRBV4-1
J gene: TRBJ1-1
CDR3 DNA: TGCGCCAGCAGCCAAGCCAGGTCGAACACTGAAGCTTTCTTT
CDR3 protein: CASSQARSNTEAFF

D gene: TRBD1
clone size: .
V gene: TRBV12-5
J gene: TRBJ2-7
CDR3 DNA: TGTGCTAGTGGTTTGGTCTCGCGGACAGGGAAATACGAGCAGTACTTC
CDR3 protein: CASGLVSRTGKYEQYF

D gene: .
clone size: .
V gene: TRBV7-9
J gene: TRBJ2-5
CDR3 DNA: TGTGCCAGCAGCCAGACCTCGACAGGTTCCCAAGAGACCCAGTACTTC
CDR3 protein: CASSQTSTGSQETQYF

D gene: TRBD1
clone size: .
V gene: TRBV18
J gene: TRBJ2-5
CDR3 DNA: TGTGCCAGCTCACCAGACAGGGTCCAAGAGACCCAGTACTTC
CDR3 protein: CASSPDRVQETQYF

D gene: .
clone size: few
V gene: TRBV9
J gene: TRBJ2-1
CDR3 DNA: TGTGCCAGCAGCGTACAGGCTGCGTACAATGAGCAGTTCTTC
CDR3 protein: CASSVQAAYNEQFF

D gene: .
clone size: .
V gene: TRBV3-1/TRBV3-2
J gene: TRBJ1-3
CDR3 DNA: TGTGCCAGCAGCCCGAGGGTTGACTCTGGAAACACCATATATTTT
CDR3 protein: CASSPRVDSGNTIYF

D gene: TRBD1
clone size: .
V gene: TRBV6-5
J gene: TRBJ2-3
CDR3 DNA: TGTGCCAGCAGTTTCCGACAGGGGACCACAGATACGCAGTATTTT
CDR3 protein: CASSFRQGTTDTQYF

D gene: TRBD2
clone size: .
V gene: TRBV6-6
J gene: TRBJ2-3
CDR3 DNA: TGTGCCAGCAGTGAGAGCGGGGGGTCCCGTACGCAGTATTTT
CDR3 protein: CASSESGGSRTQYF

D gene: .
clone size: .
V gene: TRBV11-2
J gene: TRBJ2-1
CDR3 DNA: TGTGCCAGCGCTTCGGGAATCAGCTCCTACAATGAGCAGTTCTTC
CDR3 protein: CASASGISSYNEQFF

D gene: TRBD1
clone size: .
V gene: TRBV5-1
J gene: TRBJ2-7
CDR3 DNA: TGCGCCAGCAGCTTGTGGGGACAGGGACTCTCCTACGAGCAGTACTTC
CDR3 protein: CASSLWGQGLSYEQYF

D gene: .
clone size: .
V gene: TRBV3-1/TRBV3-2
J gene: TRBJ1-2
CDR3 DNA: TGTGCCAGCAGCCAAGAGGCTCGCGGGAATGATGGCTACACCTTC
CDR3 protein: CASSQEARGNDGYTF

D gene: TRBD1
clone size: once
V gene: TRBV5-5
J gene: TRBJ2-7
CDR3 DNA: TGTGCCAGCAGCTTGTTTACAGGGGGCAGGTACGAGCAGTACTTC
CDR3 protein: CASSLFTGGRYEQYF

D gene: .
clone size: few
V gene: TRBV10-3
J gene: TRBJ1-1
CDR3 DNA: TGTGCCATCAGTGGTAGGGGAACTGAAGCTTTCTTT
CDR3 protein: CAISGRGTEAFF

D gene: TRBD1
clone size: .
V gene: TRBV14
J gene: TRBJ2-7
CDR3 DNA: TGTGCCAGCAGCTGGACAGGGGGGTACGAGCAGTACTTC
CDR3 protein: CASSWTGGYEQYF

D gene: .
clone size: .
V gene: TRBV18
J gene: TRBJ1-1
CDR3 DNA: TGTGCCAGCTCACCAGCGGGAAACACTGAAGCTTTCTTT
CDR3 protein: CASSPAGNTEAFF

D gene: .
clone size: .
V gene: TRBV10-3
J gene: TRBJ2-1
CDR3 DNA: TGTGCCATCAGTGAAAGCGGATCTCTCGACAATGAGCAGTTCTTC
CDR3 protein: CAISESGSLDNEQFF

D gene: .
clone size: .
V gene: TRBV11-2
J gene: TRBJ2-1
CDR3 DNA: TGTGCCAGCAGCTTTGCGGGGGCGTACAATGAGCAGTTCTTC
CDR3 protein: CASSFAGAYNEQFF

D gene: .
clone size: once
V gene: TRBV11-3
J gene: TRBJ2-1
CDR3 DNA: TGTGCCAGCAGCCCCGGAGACAGTGAGTTCGATGAGCAGTTCTTC
CDR3 protein: CASSPGDSEFDEQFF

D gene: .
clone size: .
V gene: TRBV5-6
J gene: TRBJ1-2
CDR3 DNA: TGTGCCAGCAGCTTCCGGGACACTTCTAACTATGGCTACACCTTC
CDR3 protein: CASSFRDTSNYGYTF

D gene: .
clone size: .
V gene: TRBV10-1
J gene: TRBJ2-2
CDR3 DNA: TGCGCCAGCAGTGATGGCCACGGGCGCTCGGGAACCGGGGAGCTGTTTTTT
CDR3 protein: CASSDGHGRSGTGELFF

D gene: TRBD1
clone size: .
V gene: TRBV4-1
J gene: TRBJ1-2
CDR3 DNA: TGCGCCAGCAGCCCTACCCAGGGGGCGGACTATGGCTACACCTTC
CDR3 protein: CASSPTQGADYGYTF

D gene: .
clone size: .
V gene: TRBV27
J gene: TRBJ2-3
CDR3 DNA: TGTGCCAGCAGCTCTAGTGCTAGCACAGATACGCAGTATTTT
CDR3 protein: CASSSSASTDTQYF

D gene: TRBD2
clone size: few
V gene: TRBV6-5
J gene: TRBJ2-4
CDR3 DNA: TGTGCCAGCAGTTACTCGACGGGGGGTTACATTCAGTACTTC
CDR3 protein: CASSYSTGGYIQYF

D gene: .
clone size: .
V gene: TRBV5-1
J gene: TRBJ2-2
CDR3 DNA: TGCGCCAGCAGCAGGGACGCCCAGGGGCCTCCCGGGGAGCTGTTTTTT
CDR3 protein: CASSRDAQGPPGELFF

D gene: .
clone size: .
V gene: TRBV4-1
J gene: TRBJ2-2
CDR3 DNA: TGCGCCAGCAGCTTAAACACCGGGGAGCTGTTTTTT
CDR3 protein: CASSLNTGELFF

D gene: TRBD2
clone size: .
V gene: TRBV19
J gene: TRBJ2-5
CDR3 DNA: TGTGCCAGTAGTATAGAGGCGCTAGCGGGGGGGCCCGTCCAAGAGACCCAGTACTTC
CDR3 protein: CASSIEALAGGPVQETQYF

D gene: .
clone size: .
V gene: TRBV3-1/TRBV3-2
J gene: TRBJ1-1
CDR3 DNA: TGTGCCAGCAGCGCCGACTTTTTGAACACTGAAGCTTTCTTT
CDR3 protein: CASSADFLNTEAFF

D gene: .
clone size: once
V gene: TRBV6-5
J gene: TRBJ1-5
CDR3 DNA: TGTGCCAGCAGGACGGGGGATCAGCCCCAGCATTTT
CDR3 protein: CASRTGDQPQHF

D gene: .
clone size: .
V gene: TRBV7-9
J gene: TRBJ2-7
CDR3 DNA: TGTGCCAGCAGCTCCCCATCGGGGAGGGAGCAGTACTTC
CDR3 protein: CASSSPSGREQYF

D gene: TRBD1
clone size: .
V gene: TRBV24-1
J gene: TRBJ2-1
CDR3 DNA: TGTGCCACCAGTGTTGGACAGGGGACCTACAATGAGCAGTTCTTC
CDR3 protein: CATSVGQGTYNEQFF

D gene: .
clone size: once
V gene: TRBV29-1
J gene: TRBJ1-1
CDR3 DNA: TGCAGCGTGGGGGGTACTGAAGCTTTCTTT
CDR3 protein: CSVGGTEAFF

D gene: .
clone size: .
V gene: TRBV20-1
J gene: TRBJ2-2
CDR3 DNA: TGCAGTGCTAGTAGAAGCGGAGCGAACACCGGGGAGCTGTTTTTT
CDR3 protein: CSASRSGANTGELFF

D gene: TRBD2
clone size: .
V gene: TRBV11-2
J gene: TRBJ2-1
CDR3 DNA: TGTGCCAGCGCCCCAGTAAGCGGGAATAACAATGAGCAGTTCTTC
CDR3 protein: CASAPVSGNNNEQFF

D gene: TRBD1
clone size: .
V gene: TRBV24-1
J gene: TRBJ1-2
CDR3 DNA: TGTGCCACCAGTGATTCACGGGGAGGACAGGGATTGGGAGGCTACACCTTC
CDR3 protein: CATSDSRGGQGLGGYTF